This TCR beta chain was profiled in a study of T cell responses to AZD1222 COVID-19 vaccine. Turning to the study itself: Second doses at about 4 or about 12 weeks were pooled. Study results and limitations: After two AZD1222 doses, spike-specific TCR breadth and depth rose versus day 0. Among the donors, most were white British and more were female, and clonal diversity was possibly underestimated.

Generated by immunoSEQ multiplex PCR, the TCRdb table keeps only in-frame clones and is missing some. The data contain 140,000 to 150,000 clones, 70% to 90% of them singletons. About this clone itself: Its cognate antigen is unknown.

CDR3 length: 13 residues. Germline V CDR1 and CDR2: SGHTA, FQGNSA. With 11 bases removed from V and 2 bases from J, the gap between germline ends came to 14 bases. The material sequenced was peripheral blood, taken on day 0 of AZD1222 vaccination. The TCR originated in an adult in good health. The J gene is TRBJ2-3, the V gene TRBV7-2, with D tentatively TRBD1 or TRBD2 (5 bases each). This CDR3 reads CAGSRTSTDTQYF. Here the CDR3 DNA reads TGTGCCGGGAGTCGGACATCCACAGATACGCAGTATTTT.